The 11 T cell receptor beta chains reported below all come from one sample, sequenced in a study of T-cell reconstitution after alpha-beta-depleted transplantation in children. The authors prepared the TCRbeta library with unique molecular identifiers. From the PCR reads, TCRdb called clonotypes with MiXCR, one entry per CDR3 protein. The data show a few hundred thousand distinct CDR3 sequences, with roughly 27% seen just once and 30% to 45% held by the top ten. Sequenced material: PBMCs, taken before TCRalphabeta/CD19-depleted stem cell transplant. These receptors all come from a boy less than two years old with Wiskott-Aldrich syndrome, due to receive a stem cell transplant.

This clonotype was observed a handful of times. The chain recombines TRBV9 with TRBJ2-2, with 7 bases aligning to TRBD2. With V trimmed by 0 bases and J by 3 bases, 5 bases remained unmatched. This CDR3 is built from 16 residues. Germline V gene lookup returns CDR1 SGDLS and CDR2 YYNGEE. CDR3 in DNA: TGTGCCAGCAGCGTAGCGGGAGGAGCTTACACCGGGGAGCTGTTTTTT. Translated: CASSVAGGAYTGELFF. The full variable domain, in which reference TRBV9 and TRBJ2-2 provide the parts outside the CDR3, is DSGVTQTPKHLITATGQRVTLRCSPRSGDLSVYWYQQSLDQGLQFLIQYYNGEERAKGNILERFSAQQFPDLHSELNLSSLELGDSALYFCASSVAGGAYTGELFFGEGSRLTVL.

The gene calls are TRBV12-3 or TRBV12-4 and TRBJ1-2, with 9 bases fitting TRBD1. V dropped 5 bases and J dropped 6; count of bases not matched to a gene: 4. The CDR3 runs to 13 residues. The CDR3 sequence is CASSRTGAHGYTF. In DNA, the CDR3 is TGTGCCAGCAGTAGGACAGGGGCCCATGGCTACACCTTC.

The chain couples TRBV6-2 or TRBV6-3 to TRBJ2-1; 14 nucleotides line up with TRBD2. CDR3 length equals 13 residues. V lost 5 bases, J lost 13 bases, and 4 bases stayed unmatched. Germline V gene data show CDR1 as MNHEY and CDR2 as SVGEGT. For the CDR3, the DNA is TGTGCCAGCAGTCGGGGACTAGCGGGAGATCAGTTCTTC. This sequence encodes CASSRGLAGDQFF.

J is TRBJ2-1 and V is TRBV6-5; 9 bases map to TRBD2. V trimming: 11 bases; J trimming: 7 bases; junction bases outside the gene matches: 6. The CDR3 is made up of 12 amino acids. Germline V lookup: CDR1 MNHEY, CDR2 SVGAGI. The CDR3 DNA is TGTGCCCCTCTAGCGGGGCGGAATGAGCAGTTCTTC. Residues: CAPLAGRNEQFF.

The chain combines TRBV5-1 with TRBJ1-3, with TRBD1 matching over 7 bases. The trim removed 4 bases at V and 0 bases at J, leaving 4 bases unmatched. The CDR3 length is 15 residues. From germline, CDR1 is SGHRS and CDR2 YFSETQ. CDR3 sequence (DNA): TGCGCCAGCAGCGTGGGACAGAACTCTGGAAACACCATATATTTT. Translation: CASSVGQNSGNTIYF.

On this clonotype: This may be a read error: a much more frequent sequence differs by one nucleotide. The CDR3 here is CSARMADTRYF. CDR3 nucleotides: TGCAGTGCTAGAATGGCAGATACGCGGTATTTT. The chain uses TRBV20-1 and TRBJ2-3; D call uncertain. The CDR3 runs to 11 residues. Germline V gene data show CDR1 as DFQATT and CDR2 as SNEGSKA (reference sequence).

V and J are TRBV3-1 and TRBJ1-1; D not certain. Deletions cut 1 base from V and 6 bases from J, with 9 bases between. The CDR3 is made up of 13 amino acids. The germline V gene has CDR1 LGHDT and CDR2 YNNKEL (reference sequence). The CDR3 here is CASSQGGRAEAFF. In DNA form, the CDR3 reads TGTGCCAGCAGCCAAGGTGGACGGGCTGAAGCTTTCTTT.

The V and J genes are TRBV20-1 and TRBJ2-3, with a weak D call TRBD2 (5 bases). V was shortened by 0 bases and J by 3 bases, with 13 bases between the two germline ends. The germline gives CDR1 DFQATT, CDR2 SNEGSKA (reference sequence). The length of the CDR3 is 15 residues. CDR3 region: CSARDHGKGTDTQYF. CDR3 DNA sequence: TGCAGTGCTAGAGATCACGGGAAGGGTACAGATACGCAGTATTTT.

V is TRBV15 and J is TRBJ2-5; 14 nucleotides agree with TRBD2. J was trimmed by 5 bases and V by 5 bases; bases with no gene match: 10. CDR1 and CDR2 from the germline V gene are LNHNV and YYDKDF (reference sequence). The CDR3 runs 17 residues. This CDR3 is CATSVGLAGVGWETQYF. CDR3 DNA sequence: TGTGCCACCAGCGTGGGACTAGCGGGAGTAGGCTGGGAGACCCAGTACTTC. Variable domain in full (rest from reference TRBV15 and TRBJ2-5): DAMVIQNPRYQVTQFGKPVTLSCSQTLNHNVMYWYQQKSSQAPKLLFHYYDKDFNNEADTPDNFQSRRPNTSFCFLDIRSPGLGDTAMYLCATSVGLAGVGWETQYFGPGTRLLVL.

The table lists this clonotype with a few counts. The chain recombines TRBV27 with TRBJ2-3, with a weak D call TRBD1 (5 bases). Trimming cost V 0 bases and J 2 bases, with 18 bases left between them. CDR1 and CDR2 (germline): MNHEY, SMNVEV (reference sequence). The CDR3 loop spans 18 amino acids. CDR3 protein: CASSLSNGQGRTTDTQYF. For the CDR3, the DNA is TGTGCCAGCAGTTTATCGAACGGCCAGGGTAGAACCACAGATACGCAGTATTTT.

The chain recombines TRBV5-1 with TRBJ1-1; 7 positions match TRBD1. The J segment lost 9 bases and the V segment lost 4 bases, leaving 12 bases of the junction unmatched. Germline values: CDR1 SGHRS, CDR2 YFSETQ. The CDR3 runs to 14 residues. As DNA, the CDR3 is TGCGCCAGCAGCATATCTACAGGGGTCCTTAAAGCTTTCTTT. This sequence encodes CASSISTGVLKAFF.